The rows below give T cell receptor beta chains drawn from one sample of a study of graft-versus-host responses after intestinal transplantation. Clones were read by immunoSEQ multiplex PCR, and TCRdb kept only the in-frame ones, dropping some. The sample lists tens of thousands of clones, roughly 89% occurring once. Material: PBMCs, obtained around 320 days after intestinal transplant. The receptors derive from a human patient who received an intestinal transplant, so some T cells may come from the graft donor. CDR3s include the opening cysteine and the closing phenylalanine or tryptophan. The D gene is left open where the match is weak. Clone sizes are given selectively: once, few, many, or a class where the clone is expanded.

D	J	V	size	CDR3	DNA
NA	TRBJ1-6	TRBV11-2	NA	CASSLDIPSYNSPLHF	TGTGCCAGCAGCTTAGACATCCCCTCCTATAATTCACCCCTCCACTTT
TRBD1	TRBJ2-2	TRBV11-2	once	CASSLGTVTGELFF	TGTGCCAGCAGCCTGGGGACAGTCACCGGGGAGCTGTTTTTT
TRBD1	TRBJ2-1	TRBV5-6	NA	CASSQLGQGNEQFF	TGTGCCAGCAGCCAACTGGGACAGGGCAATGAGCAGTTCTTC
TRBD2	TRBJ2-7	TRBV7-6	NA	CASSQLAGGPDEQYF	TGTGCCAGCAGCCAACTAGCGGGAGGGCCGGACGAGCAGTACTTC
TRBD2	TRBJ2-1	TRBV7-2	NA	CASSLGLAGGYNEQFF	TGTGCCAGCAGCTTGGGACTAGCGGGAGGGTACAATGAGCAGTTCTTC
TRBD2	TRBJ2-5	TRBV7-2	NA	CASSLVAGGPRETQYF	TGTGCCAGCAGCTTAGTAGCGGGGGGGCCCCGGGAGACCCAGTACTTC
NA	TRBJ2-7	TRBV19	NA	CASSLGYEQYF	TGTGCCAGTAGTCTAGGCTACGAGCAGTACTTC
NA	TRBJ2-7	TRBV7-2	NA	CASSQDTTRREQYF	TGTGCCAGCAGCCAGGACACAACTCGGCGAGAGCAGTACTTC
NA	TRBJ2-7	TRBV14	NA	CASSQGGGVQSYEQYF	TGTGCCAGCAGCCAAGGTGGTGGGGTCCAAAGTTACGAGCAGTACTTC
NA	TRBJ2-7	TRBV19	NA	CASSIEGGPTYEQYF	TGTGCCAGTAGTATAGAGGGGGGCCCCACCTACGAGCAGTACTTC
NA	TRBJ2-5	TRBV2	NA	CASSKETQYF	TGTGCCAGCTCAAAAGAGACCCAGTACTTC
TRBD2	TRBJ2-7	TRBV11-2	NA	CASSLTSGGFYEQYF	TGTGCCAGCAGCCTGACTAGCGGGGGGTTCTACGAGCAGTACTTC
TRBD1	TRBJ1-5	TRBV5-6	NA	CASSWGGQADQPQHF	TGTGCCAGCAGCTGGGGGGGACAGGCTGATCAGCCCCAGCATTTT
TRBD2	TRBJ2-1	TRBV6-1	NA	CASSEVGGAYNEQFF	TGTGCCAGCAGTGAAGTGGGGGGGGCCTACAATGAGCAGTTCTTC
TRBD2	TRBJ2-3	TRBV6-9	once	CASSEATSGGLDTQYF	TGTGCCAGCAGTGAAGCAACTAGCGGGGGGTTGGATACGCAGTATTTT
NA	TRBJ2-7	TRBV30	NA	CAWSVLRCSPGSQDPYEQYF	TGTGCCTGGAGTGTATTACGTTGCAGTCCCGGGAGTCAGGATCCCTACGAGCAGTACTTC
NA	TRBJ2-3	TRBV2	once	CASIAGGTDTQYF	TGTGCCAGCATCGCAGGCGGCACAGATACGCAGTATTTT
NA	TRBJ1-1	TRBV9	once	CASSALGTVNTEAFF	TGTGCCAGCAGCGCCCTCGGGACGGTGAACACTGAAGCTTTCTTT
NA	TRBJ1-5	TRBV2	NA	CASSQIRQPQHF	TGTGCCAGCAGCCAAATCAGGCAGCCCCAGCATTTT
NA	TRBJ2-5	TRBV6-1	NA	CASSDSPAVQETQYF	TGTGCCAGCAGTGACTCCCCAGCGGTCCAAGAGACCCAGTACTTC
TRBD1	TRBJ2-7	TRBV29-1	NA	CSVDLEGQGPYEQYF	TGCAGCGTCGACCTGGAGGGACAGGGTCCCTACGAGCAGTACTTC
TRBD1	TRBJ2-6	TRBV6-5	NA	CASSYQTGAGANVLTF	TGTGCCAGCAGTTACCAAACAGGGGCTGGGGCCAACGTCCTGACTTTC
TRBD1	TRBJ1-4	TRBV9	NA	CASSSPGQGKLFF	TGTGCCAGCAGCTCCCCCGGACAGGGGAAACTGTTTTTT
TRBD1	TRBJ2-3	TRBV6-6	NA	CASSRTGGGTDTQYF	TGTGCCAGCAGTAGGACAGGGGGCGGGACAGATACGCAGTATTTT
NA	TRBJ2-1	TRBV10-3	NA	CAISLAGYNEQFF	TGTGCCATCAGTCTAGCCGGATACAATGAGCAGTTCTTC
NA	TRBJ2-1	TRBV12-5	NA	CASGLVLAPSINEQFF	TGTGCTAGTGGTTTGGTATTAGCTCCAAGCATTAATGAGCAGTTCTTC
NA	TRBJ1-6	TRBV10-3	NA	CATMPGGDNSPLHF	TGTGCCACTATGCCCGGGGGGGATAATTCACCCCTCCACTTT
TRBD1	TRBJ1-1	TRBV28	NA	CASSADRRNTEAFF	TGTGCCAGCAGTGCGGACAGGCGGAACACTGAAGCTTTCTTT
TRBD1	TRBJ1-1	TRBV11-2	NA	CASSLDGAGGTEAFF	TGTGCCAGCAGCTTAGATGGCGCAGGGGGCACTGAAGCTTTCTTT
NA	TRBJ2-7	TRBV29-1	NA	CSVELGRGSYEQYF	TGCAGCGTTGAATTGGGGCGGGGCTCCTACGAGCAGTACTTC
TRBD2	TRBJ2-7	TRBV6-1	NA	CASSDGGLVYEQYF	TGTGCCAGCAGTGATGGGGGACTAGTCTACGAGCAGTACTTC
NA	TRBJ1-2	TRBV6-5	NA	CASSDKQNYGYTF	TGTGCCAGCAGTGACAAACAGAACTATGGCTACACCTTC
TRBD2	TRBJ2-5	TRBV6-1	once	CASSETSGLFRGETQYF	TGTGCCAGCAGTGAGACTAGCGGTCTTTTCAGAGGGGAGACCCAGTACTTC
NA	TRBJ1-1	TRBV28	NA	CASSLYSNTEAFF	TGTGCCAGCAGTTTATACAGCAACACTGAAGCTTTCTTT
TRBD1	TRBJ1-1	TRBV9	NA	CASSVGQGMNTEAFF	TGTGCCAGCAGCGTCGGACAGGGGATGAACACTGAAGCTTTCTTT
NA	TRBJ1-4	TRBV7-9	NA	CASSFPPDGGKLFF	TGTGCCAGCAGCTTTCCCCCAGATGGGGGAAAACTGTTTTTT